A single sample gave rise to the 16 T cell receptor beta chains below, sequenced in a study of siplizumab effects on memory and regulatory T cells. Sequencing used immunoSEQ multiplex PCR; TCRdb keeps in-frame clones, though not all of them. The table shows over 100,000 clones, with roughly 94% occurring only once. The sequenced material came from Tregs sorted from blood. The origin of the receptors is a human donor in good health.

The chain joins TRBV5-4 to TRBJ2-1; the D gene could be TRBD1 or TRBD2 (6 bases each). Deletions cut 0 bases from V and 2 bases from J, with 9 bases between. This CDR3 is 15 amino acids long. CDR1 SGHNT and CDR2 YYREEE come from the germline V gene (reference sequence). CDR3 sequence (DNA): TGTGCCAGCAGCTTGGGGGGGGCGACCTACAATGAGCAGTTCTTC. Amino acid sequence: CASSLGGATYNEQFF.

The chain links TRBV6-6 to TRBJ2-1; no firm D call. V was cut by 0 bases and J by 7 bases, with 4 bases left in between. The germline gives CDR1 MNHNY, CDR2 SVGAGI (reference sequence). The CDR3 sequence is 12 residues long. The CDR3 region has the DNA TGTGCCAGCAGTTACTCCGGAAATGAGCAGTTCTTC. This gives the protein CASSYSGNEQFF.

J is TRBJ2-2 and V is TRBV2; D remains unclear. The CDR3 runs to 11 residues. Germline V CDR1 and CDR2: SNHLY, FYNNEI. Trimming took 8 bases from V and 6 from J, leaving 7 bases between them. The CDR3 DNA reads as TGTGCCAGCTCCGGAGCCGGGGAGCTGTTTTTT. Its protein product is CASSGAGELFF.

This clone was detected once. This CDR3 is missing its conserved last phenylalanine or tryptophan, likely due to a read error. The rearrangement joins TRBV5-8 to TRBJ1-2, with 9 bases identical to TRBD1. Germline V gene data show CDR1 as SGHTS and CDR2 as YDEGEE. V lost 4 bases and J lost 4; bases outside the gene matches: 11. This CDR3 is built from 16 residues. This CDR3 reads CASSTTRTGAGYGYTS. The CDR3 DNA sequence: TGTGCCAGCAGCACTACCAGGACAGGGGCCGGCTATGGCTACACCTCC.

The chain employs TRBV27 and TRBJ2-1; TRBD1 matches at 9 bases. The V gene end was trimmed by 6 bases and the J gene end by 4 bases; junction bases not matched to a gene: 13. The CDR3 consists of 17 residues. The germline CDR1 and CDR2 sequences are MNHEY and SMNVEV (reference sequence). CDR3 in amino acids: CASRPFDGTGIYNEQFF. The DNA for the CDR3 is TGTGCCAGCAGACCATTCGACGGGACAGGGATATACAATGAGCAGTTCTTC.

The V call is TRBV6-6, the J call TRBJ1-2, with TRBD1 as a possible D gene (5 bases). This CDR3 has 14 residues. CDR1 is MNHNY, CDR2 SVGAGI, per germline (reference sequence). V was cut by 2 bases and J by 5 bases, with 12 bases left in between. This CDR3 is CASSYDNRLYGYTF. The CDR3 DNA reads TGTGCCAGCAGTTACGACAACAGGCTTTATGGCTACACCTTC.

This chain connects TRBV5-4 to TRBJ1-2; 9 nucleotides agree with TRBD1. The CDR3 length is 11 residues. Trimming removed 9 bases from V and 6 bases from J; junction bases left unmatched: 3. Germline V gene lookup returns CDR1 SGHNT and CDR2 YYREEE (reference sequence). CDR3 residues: CAIQGADGYTF. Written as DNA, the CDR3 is TGTGCCATACAGGGGGCCGATGGCTACACCTTC. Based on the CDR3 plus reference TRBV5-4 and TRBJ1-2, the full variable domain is ETGVTQSPTHLIKTRGQQVTLRCSSQSGHNTVSWYQQALGQGPQFIFQYYREEENGRGNFPPRFSGLQFPNYSSELNVNALELDDSALYLCAIQGADGYTFGSGTRLTVV.

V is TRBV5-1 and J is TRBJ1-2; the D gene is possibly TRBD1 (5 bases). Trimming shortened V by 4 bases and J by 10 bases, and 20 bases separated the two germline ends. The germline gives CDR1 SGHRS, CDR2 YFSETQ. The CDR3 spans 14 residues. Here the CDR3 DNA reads TGCGCCAGCAGCAATCTCGGGCCGGGGGGTATCTACACCTTC. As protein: CASSNLGPGGIYTF. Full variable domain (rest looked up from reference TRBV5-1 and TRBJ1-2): KAGVTQTPRYLIKTRGQQVTLSCSPISGHRSVSWYQQTPGQGLQFLFEYFSETQRNKGNFPGRFSGRQFSNSRSEMNVSTLELGDSALYLCASSNLGPGGIYTFGSGTRLTVV.

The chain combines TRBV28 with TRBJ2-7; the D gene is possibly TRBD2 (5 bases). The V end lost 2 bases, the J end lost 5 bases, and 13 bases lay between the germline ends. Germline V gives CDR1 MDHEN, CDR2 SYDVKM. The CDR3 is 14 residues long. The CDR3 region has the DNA TGTGCCAGCAGTTTAGCCGGGGTAAGGGACGAGCAGTACTTC. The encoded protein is CASSLAGVRDEQYF.

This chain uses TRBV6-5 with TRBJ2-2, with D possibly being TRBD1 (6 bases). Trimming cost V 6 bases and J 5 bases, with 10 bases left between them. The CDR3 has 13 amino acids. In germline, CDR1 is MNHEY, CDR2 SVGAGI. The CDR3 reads CASSSQGTGELFF. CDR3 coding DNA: TGTGCCAGCAGCTCGCAGGGGACCGGGGAGCTGTTTTTT.

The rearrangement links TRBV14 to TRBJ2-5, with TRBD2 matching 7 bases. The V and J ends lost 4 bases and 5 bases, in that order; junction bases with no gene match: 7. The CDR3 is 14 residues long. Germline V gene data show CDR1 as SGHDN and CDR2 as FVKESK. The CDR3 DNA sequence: TGTGCCAGCAGCCCTCTGGGGGGGTCGGAGACCCAGTACTTC. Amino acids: CASSPLGGSETQYF. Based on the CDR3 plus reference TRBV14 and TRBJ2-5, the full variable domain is EAGVTQFPSHSVIEKGQTVTLRCDPISGHDNLYWYRRVMGKEIKFLLHFVKESKQDESGMPNNRFLAERTGGTYSTLKVQPAELEDSGVYFCASSPLGGSETQYFGPGTRLLVL.

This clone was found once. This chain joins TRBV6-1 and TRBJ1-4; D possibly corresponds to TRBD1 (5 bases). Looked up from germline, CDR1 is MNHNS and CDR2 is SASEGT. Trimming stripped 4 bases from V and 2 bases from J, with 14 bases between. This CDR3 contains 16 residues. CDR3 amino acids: CASSGRDRDTNEKLFF. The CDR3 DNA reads TGTGCCAGCAGTGGCCGGGACCGAGATACTAATGAAAAACTGTTTTTT.

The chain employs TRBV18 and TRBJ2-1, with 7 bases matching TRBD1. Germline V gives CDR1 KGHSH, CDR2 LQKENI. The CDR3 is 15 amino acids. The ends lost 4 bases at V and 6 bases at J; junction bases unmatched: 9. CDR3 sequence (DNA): TGTGCCAGCTCACTAAACCGGGACAGATTCAATGAGCAGTTCTTC. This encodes CASSLNRDRFNEQFF.

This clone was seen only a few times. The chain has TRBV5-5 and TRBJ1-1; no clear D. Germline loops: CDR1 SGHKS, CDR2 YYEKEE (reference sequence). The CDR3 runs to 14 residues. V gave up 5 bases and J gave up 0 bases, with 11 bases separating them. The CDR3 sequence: CASRVQIMNTEAFF. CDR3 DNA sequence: TGTGCCAGCAGAGTACAGATCATGAACACTGAAGCTTTCTTT.

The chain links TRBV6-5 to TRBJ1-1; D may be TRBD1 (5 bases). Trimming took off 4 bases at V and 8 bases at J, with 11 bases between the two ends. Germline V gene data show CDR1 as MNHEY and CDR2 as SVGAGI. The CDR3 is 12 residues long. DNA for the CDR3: TGTGCCAGCAGTTTCATAGGGGCAGAAGCTTTCTTT. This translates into CASSFIGAEAFF.

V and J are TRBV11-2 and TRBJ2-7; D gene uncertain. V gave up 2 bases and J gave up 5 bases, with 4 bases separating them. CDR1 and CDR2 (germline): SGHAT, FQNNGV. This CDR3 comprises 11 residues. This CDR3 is CASSLNNEQYF. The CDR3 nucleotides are TGTGCCAGCAGCTTAAACAACGAGCAGTACTTC.